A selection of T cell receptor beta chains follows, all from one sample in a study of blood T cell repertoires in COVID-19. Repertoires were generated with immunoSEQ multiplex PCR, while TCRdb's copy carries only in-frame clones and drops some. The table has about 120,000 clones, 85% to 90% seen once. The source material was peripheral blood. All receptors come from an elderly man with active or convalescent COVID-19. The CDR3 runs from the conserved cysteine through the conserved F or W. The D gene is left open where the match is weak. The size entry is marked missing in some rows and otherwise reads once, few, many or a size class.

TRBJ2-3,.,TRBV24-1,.,TGTGCCACCAGGGGAGCAGATACGCAGTATTTT,CATRGADTQYF
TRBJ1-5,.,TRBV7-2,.,TGTGCCAGCAGCTTAGCAGGGGGGGGCAATCAGCCCCAGCATTTT,CASSLAGGGNQPQHF
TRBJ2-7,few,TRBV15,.,TGTGCCACCAGCAGAGAGGGGGGCGAGCAGTACTTC,CATSREGGEQYF
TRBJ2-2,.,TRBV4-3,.,TGCGCCAGCAGCCTACAAGCGGGTAACACCGGGGAGCTGTTTTTT,CASSLQAGNTGELFF
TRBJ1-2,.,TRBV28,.,TGTGCCAGCAGATCTTTCCGGGTCTATGGCTACACCTTC,CASRSFRVYGYTF
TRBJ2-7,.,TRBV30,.,TGTGCCTGGAGTGAAGCCAGGGCCTACGAGCAGTACTTC,CAWSEARAYEQYF
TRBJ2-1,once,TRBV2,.,TGTGCCAGCAGTCCAGGGACCTACAATGAGCAGTTCTTC,CASSPGTYNEQFF
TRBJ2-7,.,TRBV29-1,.,TGCAGCGTTGTGGCGGTCTACGAGCAGTACTTC,CSVVAVYEQYF
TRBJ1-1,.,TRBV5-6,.,TGTGCCAGCAACTTACAGGGATGGACTGAAGCTTTCTTT,CASNLQGWTEAFF
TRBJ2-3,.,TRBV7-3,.,TGTGCCAGCAGTCCGCAGGTCACAGATACGCAGTATTTT,CASSPQVTDTQYF
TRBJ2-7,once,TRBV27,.,TGTGCCAGCAGTTCTTACACGGAGTCCCCCTACGAGCAGTACTTC,CASSSYTESPYEQYF
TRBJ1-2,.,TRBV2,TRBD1,TGTGCCAGCAGCCTGGGACAGGGCTATGGCTACACCTTC,CASSLGQGYGYTF
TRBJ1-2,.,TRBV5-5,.,TGTGCCAGCAGGTTCGCGACTAGCCATGGCTACACCTTC,CASRFATSHGYTF
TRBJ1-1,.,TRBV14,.,TGTGCCAGCAGCCTACAGGGCTTGAACACTGAAGCTTTCTTT,CASSLQGLNTEAFF
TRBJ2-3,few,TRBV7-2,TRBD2,TGTGCCAGCAGCCCTAGCGGGGGGGCTGGAGATACGCAGTATTTT,CASSPSGGAGDTQYF
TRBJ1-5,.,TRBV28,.,TGTGCCAGCATCTTTTCTACAGGACACAATCAGCCCCAGCATTTT,CASIFSTGHNQPQHF
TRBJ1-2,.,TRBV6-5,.,TGTGCCAGCAGTTACTCGCGGGGAGGACACTTCTATGGCTACACCTTC,CASSYSRGGHFYGYTF
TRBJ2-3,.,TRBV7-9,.,TGTGCCAGCACCTCCGACAGGCTCGGGACAGATACGCAGTATTTT,CASTSDRLGTDTQYF
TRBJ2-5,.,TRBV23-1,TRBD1,TGCGCCAGCAGTCGTCCGAGGACAGGGGGCGTAGAGACCCAGTACTTC,CASSRPRTGGVETQYF
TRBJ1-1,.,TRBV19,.,TGTGCCAGTACCCCCGGGGCGGGAGTGAACACTGAAGCTTTCTTT,CASTPGAGVNTEAFF
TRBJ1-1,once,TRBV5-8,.,TGTGCCAGCAGCTCCAGGGGAGTTGGTAACACTGAAGCTTTCTTT,CASSSRGVGNTEAFF
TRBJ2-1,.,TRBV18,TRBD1,TGTGCCAGCTCACCAGGACAGGGAAATTACAATGAGCAGTTCTTC,CASSPGQGNYNEQFF
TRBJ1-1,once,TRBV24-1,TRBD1,TGTGCCACCAGTGGTTTGGACAGGACGGCTTTCTTT,CATSGLDRTAFF
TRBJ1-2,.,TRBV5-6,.,TGTGCCAGCAGCTTGGGGACAACCCTCTATGGCTACACCTTC,CASSLGTTLYGYTF
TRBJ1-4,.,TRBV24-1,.,TGTGCCACCAGTGATTTGCCTTTATCGGTATGGGCGTCTTATGAAAAACTGTTTTTT,CATSDLPLSVWASYEKLFF
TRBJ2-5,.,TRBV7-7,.,TGTGCCAGCAGCTTAGATCAGGCGGAGACCCAGTACTTC,CASSLDQAETQYF
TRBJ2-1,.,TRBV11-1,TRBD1,TGTGCCAGCAGCTTAGCTCTCGGACAGGGGTTGAATGAGCAGTTCTTC,CASSLALGQGLNEQFF
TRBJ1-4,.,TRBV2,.,TGTGCCACCGGGAGGGTTGGAACTAATGAAAAACTGTTTTTT,CATGRVGTNEKLFF
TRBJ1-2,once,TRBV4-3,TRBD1,TGCGCCAGCAGCCAAGACTACAGGGGGGGAAATGGCTACACCTTC,CASSQDYRGGNGYTF
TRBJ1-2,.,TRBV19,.,TGTGCCAGTAGTATTGGCACAAACAGGGATCGTGGCTACACCTTC,CASSIGTNRDRGYTF
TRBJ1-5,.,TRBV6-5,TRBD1,TGTGCCAGCAGCCGAGACAGGGGTCAGCCCCAGCATTTT,CASSRDRGQPQHF
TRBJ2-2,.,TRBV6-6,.,TGTGCCAGCACGGGTACCTCGAACACCGGGGAGCTGTTTTTT,CASTGTSNTGELFF
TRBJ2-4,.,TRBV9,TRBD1,TGTGCCAGCAGCGGCGGACAGGGAAACTGGCCATACATTCAGTACTTC,CASSGGQGNWPYIQYF
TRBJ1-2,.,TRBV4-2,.,TGTGCCAGCAGCCAAGAGGCAGGACAGAACAACTATGGCTACACCTTC,CASSQEAGQNNYGYTF
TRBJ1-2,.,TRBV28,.,TGTGCCATACCAGCCGGAGACCGGACTGGCGGCTACACCTTC,CAIPAGDRTGGYTF
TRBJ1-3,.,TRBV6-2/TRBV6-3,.,TGTGCCAGCAGTTCCGGGGCTGGAAACACCATATATTTT,CASSSGAGNTIYF
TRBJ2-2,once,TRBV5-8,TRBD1,TGTGCCAGCAGCTTGAAGACCCCGGGACAGGGGTATTACGGGGAGCTGTTTTTT,CASSLKTPGQGYYGELFF
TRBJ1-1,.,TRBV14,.,TGTGCCAGCAGCCAAGAGGCTGGGAAGGGGTTGAACACTGAAGCTTTCTTT,CASSQEAGKGLNTEAFF
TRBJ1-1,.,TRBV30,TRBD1,TGTGCCTGGAATCGGGACAGGGGTTCCAAAGCTTTCTTT,CAWNRDRGSKAFF
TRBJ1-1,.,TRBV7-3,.,TGTGCCAGCAGCTTCTCGGGAATCACTGAAGCTTTCTTT,CASSFSGITEAFF
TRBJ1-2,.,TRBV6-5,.,TGTGCCAGCATAAAGGACAGAGGCTATGGCTACACCTTC,CASIKDRGYGYTF
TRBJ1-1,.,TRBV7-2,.,TGTGCCAGCAGCTTAGTGGGGAGAGGGCTTGAAGCTTTCTTT,CASSLVGRGLEAFF
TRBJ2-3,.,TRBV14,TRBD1,TGTGCCAGCAGCCTCATACAGGGGATGGGAGATACGCAGTATTTT,CASSLIQGMGDTQYF
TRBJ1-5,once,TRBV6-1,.,TGTGCCAGCAGTGACAGGGTAGAAGGCGGTCAGCCCCAGCATTTT,CASSDRVEGGQPQHF
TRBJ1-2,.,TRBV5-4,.,TGTGCCAGCAGCTTGGGGACAAAGGATGGCTACACCTTC,CASSLGTKDGYTF
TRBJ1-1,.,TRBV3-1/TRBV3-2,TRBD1,TGTGCCAGCAGACGACAGGGAAACACTGAAGCTTTCTTT,CASRRQGNTEAFF
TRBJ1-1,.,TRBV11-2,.,TGTGCCAGCAGCCCCTGGTCCAGAGCGGACACTGAAGCTTTCTTT,CASSPWSRADTEAFF
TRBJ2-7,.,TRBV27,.,TGTGCCAGCAGTTTACGGGTTACCTACGAGCAGTACTTC,CASSLRVTYEQYF
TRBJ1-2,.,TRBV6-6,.,TGTGCCAGCAGTACCCCCGGTGGACAGACTAACTATGGCTACACCTTC,CASSTPGGQTNYGYTF
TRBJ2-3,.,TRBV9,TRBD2,TGTGCCAGCAGTGGGAGGACTAGCGGGGGCACAGATACGCAGTATTTT,CASSGRTSGGTDTQYF
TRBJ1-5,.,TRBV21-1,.,TGTGCCAGCAGCAAAGGACAGGGTTGGCAGCCCCAGCATTTT,CASSKGQGWQPQHF
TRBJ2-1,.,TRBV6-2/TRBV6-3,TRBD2,TGTGCCAGCAGTTACATCGCCGGGAGCGGGACGAACTACAATGAGCAGTTCTTC,CASSYIAGSGTNYNEQFF
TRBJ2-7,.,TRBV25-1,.,TGTGCCAGCAGCTCGTCCGGCAGGGTTATCTACGAGCAGTACTTC,CASSSSGRVIYEQYF